Below are 13 T cell receptor beta chains sequenced from a single sample in a study of blood T cell repertoires in COVID-19. The repertoire was sequenced with immunoSEQ multiplex PCR; TCRdb's copy has only in-frame clones and lacks some. The profile covers 310,000 or so clones, with around 90% appearing a single time and just under 9% taken by the ten largest. The material sequenced was PBMCs or T cells enriched from blood (not recorded which). Source of these receptors: a woman aged 18-29 years who had recovered from COVID-19.

This rearrangement joins TRBV7-9 to TRBJ1-2, with TRBD1 identical over 7 bases. There are 18 residues in the CDR3. CDR1 is SEHNR, CDR2 FQNEAQ, per germline (reference sequence). Germline trimming cut 2 bases from V and 0 bases from J; bases unmatched to any gene: 12. CDR3 bases: TGTGCCAGCAGCTTAAGCGGCGACGGACAGGCCGCTAACTATGGCTACACCTTC. Amino acid sequence: CASSLSGDGQAANYGYTF.

The V gene is TRBV28, the J gene TRBJ2-5; D is uncertain. The CDR3 is 12 amino acids. Per the germline V gene, CDR1 is MDHEN and CDR2 is SYDVKM. The V gene lost 5 bases and the J gene lost 4 bases, with 8 bases spanning the gap. CDR3 sequence (DNA): TGTGCCAGCAGTCGGAGTATAGAGACCCAGTACTTC. This translates into CASSRSIETQYF. Full variable domain (outside the CDR3, taken from reference TRBV28 and TRBJ2-5): DVKVTQSSRYLVKRTGEKVFLECVQDMDHENMFWYRQDPGLGLRLIYFSYDVKMKEKGDIPEGYSVSREKKERFSLILESASTNQTSMYLCASSRSIETQYFGPGTRLLVL.

Of note for this clone: The same CDR3 also results from other DNA sequences found in this sample. The gene calls are TRBV28 and TRBJ2-7; D uncertain. V lost 5 bases and J lost 2, with 10 bases in between. The CDR3 has 13 amino acids. The germline CDR1 and CDR2 sequences are MDHEN and SYDVKM. The CDR3 DNA reads as TGTGCCAGCAGTCTGCCACCTACCTACGAGCAGTACTTC. Translated: CASSLPPTYEQYF.

The chain carries TRBV5-1 and TRBJ1-1; tentative D call: TRBD1 (5 bases). Trimming shortened V by 4 bases and J by 1 base, and 14 bases separated the two germline ends. The germline V gene has CDR1 SGHRS and CDR2 YFSETQ. The CDR3 has 15 residues. This chain's CDR3 is CASSRGGRQNTEAFF. CDR3 coding DNA: TGCGCCAGCAGCCGCGGGGGACGGCAGAACACTGAAGCTTTCTTT.

V usage is TRBV4-1 and J usage is TRBJ1-2; maybe TRBD1 (6 bases). V gave up 1 base and J gave up 7 bases, with 10 bases separating them. CDR3 size: 13 residues. CDR1 and CDR2 from the germline V gene are MGHRA and YSYEKL. This CDR3 reads CASSQGPGAGYTF. CDR3 DNA: TGCGCCAGCAGCCAAGGGCCAGGGGCTGGCTACACCTTC.

The CDR3 loop reads CASSFGRADIIHPLHF. In DNA form, the CDR3 reads TGTGCCAGCAGCTTTGGCAGGGCTGATATAATTCACCCCCTCCACTTT. V is TRBV7-7 and J is TRBJ1-6, with D maybe TRBD1 (5 bases). Germline V gene data show CDR1 as SSHAT and CDR2 as FNYEAQ (reference sequence). The CDR3 is 16 residues long. Trimming stripped 3 bases from V and 13 bases from J, with 22 bases between.

This clone was observed a single time. The chain joins TRBV5-1 to TRBJ1-1, with D hard to call. Germline values: CDR1 SGHRS, CDR2 YFSETQ. The CDR3 contains 13 residues. The V end was cut by 4 bases, the J end by 4 bases, with 11 bases between. This chain's CDR3 is CASSPGAGTEAFF. As DNA, the CDR3 is TGCGCCAGCAGCCCTGGAGCGGGCACTGAAGCTTTCTTT.

The chain is built from TRBV6-5 and TRBJ2-5; maybe TRBD2 (6 bases). Deletions cut 8 bases from V and 4 bases from J, with 14 bases between. The CDR3 consists of 13 residues. Germline CDR1 and CDR2: MNHEY and SVGAGI. In DNA, the CDR3 is TGTGCCAGCGCCCCGGGGGAAGGAGAGACCCAGTACTTC. It is translated as CASAPGEGETQYF.

The CDR3 DNA sequence: TGTGCCAGCAGTACCCCAGGACAGGGTGAAACCTCCTACAATGAGCAGTTCTTC. Its protein product is CASSTPGQGETSYNEQFF. The chain has TRBV28 and TRBJ2-1; 8 nucleotides match TRBD1. Trimming took 5 bases from V and 0 from J; bases not matched to a gene: 12. CDR1 and CDR2 from the germline V gene are MDHEN and SYDVKM. The CDR3 extends over 18 amino acids. The whole variable domain, filled in from reference TRBV28 and TRBJ2-1, reads DVKVTQSSRYLVKRTGEKVFLECVQDMDHENMFWYRQDPGLGLRLIYFSYDVKMKEKGDIPEGYSVSREKKERFSLILESASTNQTSMYLCASSTPGQGETSYNEQFFGPGTRLTVL.

The chain combines TRBV6-5 with TRBJ2-1; the match to TRBD1 covers 8 bases. J was trimmed by 4 bases and V by 0 bases; bases with no gene match: 5. Germline V gene lookup returns CDR1 MNHEY and CDR2 SVGAGI. The CDR3 is made up of 16 amino acids. CDR3 bases: TGTGCCAGCAGTTACTCGACAGGGGTTGGTTACAATGAGCAGTTCTTC. This gives the protein CASSYSTGVGYNEQFF.

This clone was detected only once. The genes are TRBV11-2 and TRBJ1-2, with 8 bases that match TRBD1. V shed 5 bases, J shed 2 bases, and the junction held 7 bases outside the gene matches. CDR1 SGHAT and CDR2 FQNNGV come from the germline V gene. The CDR3 extends over 15 amino acids. As DNA, the CDR3 is TGTGCCAGCAGCCCTGGACAGGGACTCAACTATGGCTACACCTTC. It is translated as CASSPGQGLNYGYTF.

This clone was recorded only once. The J gene is TRBJ2-7, the V gene TRBV4-3, with D perhaps matching TRBD2 (6 bases). Germline CDR1 reads LGHNA; CDR2 reads YSLEER. The CDR3 contains 16 residues. Trimming cost V 0 bases and J 5 bases, with 17 bases left between them. The CDR3 region has the DNA TGCGCCAGCAGCCAAGACAGGAGGGCCGATGGAAACGAGCAGTACTTC. Translated: CASSQDRRADGNEQYF.

V gene TRBV28 combines with J gene TRBJ2-5; 7 bases line up with TRBD1. This CDR3 contains 13 residues. Germline values: CDR1 MDHEN, CDR2 SYDVKM. V was pared by 8 bases and J by 1 base, with 4 bases of the junction left unmatched. The DNA for the CDR3 is TGTGCCAGCTGCGGACAGGCCCAAGAGACCCAGTACTTC. It is translated as CASCGQAQETQYF.